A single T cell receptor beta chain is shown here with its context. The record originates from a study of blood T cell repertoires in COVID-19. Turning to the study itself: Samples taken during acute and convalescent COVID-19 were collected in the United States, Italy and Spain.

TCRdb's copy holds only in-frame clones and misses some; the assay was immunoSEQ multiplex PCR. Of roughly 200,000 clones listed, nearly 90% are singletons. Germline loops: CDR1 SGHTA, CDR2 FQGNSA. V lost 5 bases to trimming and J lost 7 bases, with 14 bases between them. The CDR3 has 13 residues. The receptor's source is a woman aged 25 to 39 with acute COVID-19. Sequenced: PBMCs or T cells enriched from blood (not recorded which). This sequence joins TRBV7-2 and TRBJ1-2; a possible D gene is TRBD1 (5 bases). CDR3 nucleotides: TGTGCCAGCAGCGATTCCAGGGTCCTTGGCTACACCTTC. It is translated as CASSDSRVLGYTF.